These T cell receptor beta chains were read from a single sample in a study of cytomegalovirus exposure and HLA in healthy donors. Profiling relied on immunoSEQ multiplex PCR, and the TCRdb table lists in-frame clones only, not all of them. The data show about 76,000 clones, with under 85% seen just once and about 8.2% held by the top ten. Sequences were obtained from PBMCs. These receptors came from a woman aged 40 to 50 in good health and CMV-seropositive. The CDR3 runs from the conserved cysteine through the conserved F or W. D genes are given only for firm matches. Expanded clones are given a class, and other clones once, few, many or no size at all.

size	J	V	D	CDR3	DNA
-	TRBJ2-7	TRBV10-3	-	CAISAAAGSSYEQYF	TGTGCCATCTCCGCTGCTGCGGGATCCTCCTACGAGCAGTACTTC
-	TRBJ1-1	TRBV30	-	CAWSPRAVTEAFF	TGTGCCTGGAGTCCAAGAGCGGTCACTGAAGCTTTCTTT
-	TRBJ2-7	TRBV21-1	-	CASSKGGGPYEQYF	TGTGCCAGCAGCAAAGGGGGGGGCCCCTACGAGCAGTACTTC
once	TRBJ1-1	TRBV5-1	-	CASSTRGSGTEAFF	TGCGCCAGCAGCACCAGGGGCAGCGGCACTGAAGCTTTCTTT
-	TRBJ2-5	TRBV4-1	TRBD2	CASSQESSGGHGETQYF	TGCGCCAGCAGCCAAGAATCTAGCGGGGGCCATGGGGAGACCCAGTACTTC
-	TRBJ1-5	TRBV19	-	CASSKQEYQPQHF	TGTGCCAGTAGTAAGCAGGAATATCAGCCCCAGCATTTT
-	TRBJ2-7	TRBV6-5	-	CAKKKAAYEQYF	TGTGCCAAGAAAAAGGCGGCATACGAGCAGTACTTC
-	TRBJ1-3	TRBV6-1	-	CASSEALGQGGNTIYF	TGTGCCAGCAGTGAAGCGCTTGGACAAGGAGGAAACACCATATATTTT
-	TRBJ2-5	TRBV7-2	-	CASSFSQETQYF	TGTGCCAGCAGCTTCAGCCAAGAGACCCAGTACTTC
few	TRBJ1-1	TRBV5-4	-	CASSQDRFRANTEAFF	TGCGCCAGCAGCCAAGATCGGTTCAGGGCAAACACTGAAGCTTTCTTT
-	TRBJ2-7	TRBV27	TRBD1	CASSSDRGKFYEQYF	TGTGCCAGCAGTTCTGACAGGGGAAAGTTCTACGAGCAGTACTTC
-	TRBJ1-1	TRBV25-1	-	CASSQSRTEAFF	TGTGCCAGCAGTCAGAGCAGGACTGAAGCTTTCTTT
-	TRBJ2-3	TRBV11-1	-	CASSLNRLVTDTQYF	TGTGCCAGCAGCTTAAACCGACTAGTCACAGATACGCAGTATTTT
few	TRBJ1-2	TRBV6-5	TRBD1	CASSRDRELEGYTF	TGTGCCAGCAGCCGGGACAGGGAATTGGAAGGCTACACCTTC
-	TRBJ1-3	TRBV6-5	TRBD1	CASSYLYDRGGNTIYF	TGTGCCAGCAGTTATCTCTACGACAGGGGGGGAAACACCATATATTTT
-	TRBJ1-1	TRBV11-2	-	CASSLDRNTEAFF	TGTGCCAGCAGCTTGGACAGGAACACTGAAGCTTTCTTT
-	TRBJ2-5	TRBV2	TRBD2	CASSQTSGGPLQETQYF	TGTGCCAGCTCCCAGACTAGCGGGGGGCCGTTGCAAGAGACCCAGTACTTC
-	TRBJ2-7	TRBV18	-	CASSPGVLDEQYF	TGTGCCAGCTCACCCGGGGTGCTGGACGAGCAGTACTTC
-	TRBJ2-7	TRBV19	-	CASSGHSSTSGPAYEQYF	TGTGCCAGTAGTGGCCATAGCTCGACCAGCGGGCCTGCCTACGAGCAGTACTTC
-	TRBJ1-5	TRBV5-8	-	CASSRGFSNQPQHF	TGTGCCAGCAGCCGGGGGTTTAGCAATCAGCCCCAGCATTTT
-	TRBJ1-2	TRBV7-2	TRBD1	CASSFNRGDYTF	TGTGCCAGCAGCTTTAACAGGGGGGACTACACCTTC
-	TRBJ1-6	TRBV4-3	-	CASSQDSGTDNSPLHF	TGCGCCAGCAGCCAAGATAGCGGGACCGATAATTCACCCCTCCACTTT
-	TRBJ1-2	TRBV5-1	-	CASSRGGDYGYTF	TGCGCCAGCAGCCGAGGGGGGGACTATGGCTACACCTTC
-	TRBJ2-5	TRBV18	-	CASSPRLVLQLGQQQETQYF	TGTGCCAGCTCACCGCGACTAGTACTCCAATTGGGACAGCAACAAGAGACCCAGTACTTC